The rows below give T cell receptor beta chains drawn from one sample of a study of early T cells in non-severe SARS-CoV-2 infection. TCRdb re-called the 5' RACE reads through MiXCR, storing one row per CDR3 protein. This sample has about 88,000 distinct CDR3 sequences, with 15% found just once. Sample: whole blood. These receptors were taken from an adult who was a healthcare worker with PCR-confirmed SARS-CoV-2 infection or an uninfected control (not recorded which). Both conserved end residues are part of each CDR3. D genes are given only for firm matches. Rows give clone size only sometimes, using once, few, many, or a class for an expanded clone.

j_call v_call d_call clone_size cdr3_nt cdr3_aa
TRBJ2-7 TRBV11-2 . . TGTGCCAGCACGAACCGGAGAGGGGCCTACGAGCAGTACTTC CASTNRRGAYEQYF
TRBJ2-1 TRBV19 TRBD2 once TGTGCCAGTAGTATGACTAGCGCGGGCAATGAGCAGTTCTTC CASSMTSAGNEQFF
TRBJ2-3 TRBV20-1 . many TGCAGTGCTAGAGTAATCTTGGGGGCCACAGATACGCAGTATTTT CSARVILGATDTQYF
TRBJ2-5 TRBV12-3/TRBV12-4 . . TGTGCCAGCAGTGCCACCATCGGGCAGACCCAGTACTTC CASSATIGQTQYF
TRBJ1-2 TRBV18 . . TGTGCCAGCTCACCACGCGGCGTCAGCAACTATGGCTACACCTTC CASSPRGVSNYGYTF
TRBJ1-1 TRBV6-1 . many TGTGCCAGCAGTGACGAGGCCGGACGGTCCGGCACTGAAGCTTTCTTT CASSDEAGRSGTEAFF
TRBJ2-5 TRBV7-9 . few TGTGCCAGCAGCTTAGGATTGCGAGGCCAAGAGACCCAGTACTTC CASSLGLRGQETQYF
TRBJ2-2 TRBV7-2 . few TGTGCCAGCAGCCGGGACATCCGCGGGGAGCTGTTTTTT CASSRDIRGELFF
TRBJ2-7 TRBV27 TRBD2 few TGTGCCAGCAGCCGAGGGACTAGCGGATACTACGAGCAGTACTTC CASSRGTSGYYEQYF
TRBJ1-3 TRBV10-3 . . TGTGCCACCGCTCAGTCCCCGTTTAACTCTGGAAACACCATATATTTT CATAQSPFNSGNTIYF
TRBJ1-2 TRBV12-3/TRBV12-4 . many TGTGCCAGCAGTTTTGCAGGTTACGGCTACACCTTC CASSFAGYGYTF
TRBJ2-7 TRBV20-1 . . TGCAGTGCTAGTAGTTTTGAGCGGACTCCCTCCTACGAGCAGTACTTC CSASSFERTPSYEQYF
TRBJ2-7 TRBV5-1 TRBD1 . TGCGCCAGCAGCTTGGGGACAGGAGAATACGAGCAGTACTTC CASSLGTGEYEQYF
TRBJ2-2 TRBV6-6 . . TGTGCCAGCAGTTGGAAACTAGTTTCACCCGGGGAGCTGTTTTTT CASSWKLVSPGELFF
TRBJ1-5 TRBV6-6 . . TGTGCCAGCAGTCTTTCAGGCTTCCATCAGCCCCAGCATTTT CASSLSGFHQPQHF
TRBJ2-5 TRBV20-1 TRBD1 few TGCAGTGCGAGTGAGGGGGCTGGTACCCAAGAGACCCAGTACTTC CSASEGAGTQETQYF
TRBJ2-1 TRBV4-1 . few TGCGCCAGCAGCCCCGGCCCCAATGAGCAGTTCTTC CASSPGPNEQFF
TRBJ2-3 TRBV19 . . TGTGCCAGTAGTATACGGGGCACAGATACGCAGTATTTT CASSIRGTDTQYF
TRBJ1-2 TRBV7-8 TRBD1 . TGTGCCAGCAGCTTAGTAGACAGGGCTAACTATGGCTACACCTTC CASSLVDRANYGYTF
TRBJ2-1 TRBV9 . . TGTGCCAGCAGCGTAGGAGCATACCTTAGACATGAGCAGTTCTTC CASSVGAYLRHEQFF
TRBJ1-2 TRBV20-1 TRBD1 . TGCAGTGCTACACAGGGGAACTATGGCTACACCTTC CSATQGNYGYTF
TRBJ2-1 TRBV4-1 TRBD1 few TGCGCCAGCAGCCAAGATGACTGGACAGGAAAGTTCTTC CASSQDDWTGKFF
TRBJ2-4 TRBV5-1 . . TGCGCCAAACAGGGCCTAGCCAAAAACATTCAGTACTTC CAKQGLAKNIQYF
TRBJ2-7 TRBV7-2 . . TGTGCCAGCAGCCCCCGCCGGGACGACGAGCAGTACTTC CASSPRRDDEQYF
TRBJ2-3 TRBV27 TRBD2 few TGTGCCAGCAGTCCTTGGACTAGTGCAGATACGCAGTATTTT CASSPWTSADTQYF
TRBJ2-1 TRBV6-2/TRBV6-3 . . TGTGCCAGCAGTTACTCGGTCCCCCATGAGCAGTTCTTC CASSYSVPHEQFF
TRBJ2-2 TRBV4-1 TRBD1 . TGCGCCAGCAGCCAATGGGACAGGGGAACCGGGGAGCTGTTTTTT CASSQWDRGTGELFF
TRBJ2-5 TRBV6-5 . . TGTGCCAACGCAGGAGAGACCCAGTACTTC CANAGETQYF
TRBJ2-1 TRBV7-9 . many TGTGCCAGCAGCTTGAACCGGGACAATGAGCAGTTCTTC CASSLNRDNEQFF
TRBJ1-1 TRBV6-6 . . TGTGCCAGCAGTTGGGGTCTGAACACTGAAGCTTTCTTT CASSWGLNTEAFF
TRBJ1-6 TRBV28 . . TGTGCCAGCAGTTTAAGGCCGGAGGGAGGGCCACCCCTCCACTTT CASSLRPEGGPPLHF
TRBJ1-3 TRBV7-9 . few TGTGCCAGCAGCGAAAGGGACGGCGGGAACACCATATATTTT CASSERDGGNTIYF
TRBJ2-7 TRBV9 . . TGTGCCAGCAGCGCGGAGGGAGACAGCTCCTACGAGCAGTACTTC CASSAEGDSSYEQYF
TRBJ1-6 TRBV9 . few TGTGCCAGCGGCCGGGACCAAAATTCACCCCTCCACTTT CASGRDQNSPLHF
TRBJ2-5 TRBV28 TRBD2 . TGTGCCAGCAGTCCTACAATCTCACCGAGCGGGATGAGAGAGACCCAGTACTTC CASSPTISPSGMRETQYF
TRBJ2-3 TRBV6-4 . few TGTGCCAGCTCGAGGGACGGCACAGATACGCAGTATTTT CASSRDGTDTQYF
TRBJ2-2 TRBV6-6 TRBD2 . TGTGCCAGCAGTTACGAGCGGGAGTCCGGGGAGCTGTTTTTT CASSYERESGELFF
TRBJ2-3 TRBV6-1 . few TGTGCCAGCAGGGAGGGGCAGGCGGTAGATACGCAGTATTTT CASREGQAVDTQYF
TRBJ1-5 TRBV28 . few TGTGCCAGCAGCCGCGTCGGGGGGTTAAATCAGCCCCAGCATTTT CASSRVGGLNQPQHF
TRBJ1-5 TRBV11-2 . few TGTGCCAGCAGCTTAGATGGCCATAGCAATCAGCCCCAGCATTTT CASSLDGHSNQPQHF
TRBJ1-1 TRBV6-1 . . TGTGCCAGCAGCTACAATCCAGGGGACACTGAAGCTTTCTTT CASSYNPGDTEAFF
TRBJ2-3 TRBV5-1 . . TGCGCCAGCAGCTTGGTAGCTCTCACAGATACGCAGTATTTT CASSLVALTDTQYF
TRBJ2-3 TRBV11-2 . many TGTGCCAGCAGCTTATTACGGACAGCCACAGATACGCAGTATTTT CASSLLRTATDTQYF
TRBJ2-5 TRBV6-1 . few TGTGCCAGCAGACTGCTGGACGGGAGAGAAGAGACCCAGTACTTC CASRLLDGREETQYF
TRBJ2-1 TRBV4-3 TRBD2 few TGCGCCAGCAGCCAAGAACTAGCGGCCTACAATGAGCAGTTCTTC CASSQELAAYNEQFF
TRBJ1-1 TRBV20-1 . . TGCAGTGCTAGTGTAAGACAGTCCATGAACACTGAAGCTTTCTTT CSASVRQSMNTEAFF
TRBJ2-3 TRBV11-2 . few TGTGCCAGCAGTCGAGGGAGTGGAATTAGCACAGATACGCAGTATTTT CASSRGSGISTDTQYF
TRBJ2-5 TRBV12-3/TRBV12-4 . . TGTGCCAGCAGTTTACGGCTCTTAGAGACCCAGTACTTC CASSLRLLETQYF
TRBJ2-7 TRBV3-1 . few TGTGCCAGCAGCCTAGGGGGGGATTGGTACGAGCAGTACTTC CASSLGGDWYEQYF
TRBJ2-7 TRBV6-5 . few TGTGCCAGCAGTTACTCGAGAGGAGGGTTCGAGCAGTACTTC CASSYSRGGFEQYF
TRBJ1-5 TRBV6-2/TRBV6-3 . few TGTGCCAGCAGTACCTTACGATCCGGTCAGCCCCAGCATTTT CASSTLRSGQPQHF
TRBJ2-4 TRBV13 . few TGTGCCAGCAGCTCTGGCCGGGGCGATCCCCTCTTC CASSSGRGDPLF
TRBJ2-2 TRBV4-3 . . TGCGCCAGCAGCCAATCTAGCTTTGTGGGGACCGGGGAGCTGTTTTTT CASSQSSFVGTGELFF
TRBJ1-6 TRBV12-3/TRBV12-4 TRBD1 few TGTGCCAGCAGACGAAAGGGACAGGGTGGCTCACCCCTCCACTTT CASRRKGQGGSPLHF
TRBJ2-7 TRBV20-1 . . TGCAGTGCTAGCATGACTGCCTTTTCCTACGAGCAGTACTTC CSASMTAFSYEQYF
TRBJ2-3 TRBV5-1 . few TGCGCCAGCAGCATCGGAACAGGGAGGAGCGGCACAGATACGCAGTATTTT CASSIGTGRSGTDTQYF
TRBJ2-1 TRBV15 TRBD2 few TGTGCCACCAGCAGGGGACTAGCGGAGTACAATGAGCAGTTCTTC CATSRGLAEYNEQFF